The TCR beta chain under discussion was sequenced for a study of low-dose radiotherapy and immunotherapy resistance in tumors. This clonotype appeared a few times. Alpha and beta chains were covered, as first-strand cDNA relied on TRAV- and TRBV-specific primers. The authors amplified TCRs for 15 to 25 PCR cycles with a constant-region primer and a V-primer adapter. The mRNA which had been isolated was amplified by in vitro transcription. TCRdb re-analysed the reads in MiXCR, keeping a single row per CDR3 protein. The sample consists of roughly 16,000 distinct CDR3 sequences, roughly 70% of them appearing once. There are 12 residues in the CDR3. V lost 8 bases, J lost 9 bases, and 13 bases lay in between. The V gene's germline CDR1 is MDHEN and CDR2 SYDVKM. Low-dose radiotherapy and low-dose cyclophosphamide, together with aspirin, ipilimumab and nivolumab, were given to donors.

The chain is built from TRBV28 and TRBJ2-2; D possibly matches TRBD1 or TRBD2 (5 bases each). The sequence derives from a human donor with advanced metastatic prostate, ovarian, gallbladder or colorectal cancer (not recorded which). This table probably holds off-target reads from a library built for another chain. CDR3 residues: CASQEGRRELFF. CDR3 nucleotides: TGTGCCAGCCAAGAGGGGCGAAGGGAGCTGTTTTTT.